Listed below are T cell receptor beta chains from one sample, sequenced in a study of CD8 T cells in ankylosing spondylitis. A single record per CDR3 protein comes from TCRdb applying MiXCR to the 5' RACE reads. The table lists around 390,000 distinct CDR3 sequences, about 22% of them singletons. The sequenced material came from blood, either unsorted or a sorted T cell fraction (not recorded which). Receptor source: a male donor with ankylosing spondylitis. CDR3s include the opening cysteine and the closing phenylalanine or tryptophan. Fields, in order: V gene, J gene, CDR3 protein.

>TRBV7-2|TRBJ2-7
CASSLGAGGTYEQYF
>TRBV10-3|TRBJ2-3
CAISRVAGEGADTQYF
>TRBV6-1|TRBJ1-2
CASSGDYRARWWGYTF
>TRBV5-4|TRBJ2-6
CASSLDAGGANVLTF
>TRBV6-1|TRBJ2-1
CASRRTPSEFNEQFF
>TRBV7-2|TRBJ2-2
CASSSRGGTNTGELFF
>TRBV18|TRBJ2-5
CASSRPGQQETQYF
>TRBV12-3/TRBV12-4|TRBJ1-4
CASSPGLEKLFF
>TRBV7-9|TRBJ1-1
CASSNRAQAFF
>TRBV20-1|TRBJ1-3
CSATRDIGNTIYF
>TRBV27|TRBJ2-7
CASSFSGADFAYEQYF